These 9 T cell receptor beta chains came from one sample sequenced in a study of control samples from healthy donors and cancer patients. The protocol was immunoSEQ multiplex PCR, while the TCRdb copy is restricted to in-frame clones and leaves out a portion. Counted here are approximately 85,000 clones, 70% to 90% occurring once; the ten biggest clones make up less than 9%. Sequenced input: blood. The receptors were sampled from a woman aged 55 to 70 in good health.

The CDR3 loop is CASSQTGVGGTEAFF. The CDR3 DNA reads as TGCGCCAGCAGCCAAACAGGGGTTGGGGGCACTGAAGCTTTCTTT. V and J are TRBV4-1 and TRBJ1-1; 7 bases map to TRBD1. The germline V gene has CDR1 MGHRA and CDR2 YSYEKL. The CDR3 sequence is 15 residues long. V dropped 2 bases and J dropped 4; count of bases not matched to a gene: 7.

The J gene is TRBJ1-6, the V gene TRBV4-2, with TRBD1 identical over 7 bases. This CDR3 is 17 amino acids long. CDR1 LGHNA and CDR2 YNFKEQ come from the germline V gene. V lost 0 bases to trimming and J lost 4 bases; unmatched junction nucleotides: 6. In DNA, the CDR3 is TGTGCCAGCAGCCAAGATTGGACGGGACAGTATAATTCACCCCTCCACTTT. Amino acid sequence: CASSQDWTGQYNSPLHF.

The CDR3 is CASSPMSGMNTEAFF. The CDR3 region has the DNA TGTGCCAGCTCACCAATGTCGGGGATGAACACTGAAGCTTTCTTT. V is TRBV18 and J is TRBJ1-1; no definite D call. The V and J ends lost 2 bases and 0 bases respectively, with 10 bases between them. Germline CDR1 reads KGHSH; CDR2 reads LQKENI. The CDR3 extends over 15 amino acids.

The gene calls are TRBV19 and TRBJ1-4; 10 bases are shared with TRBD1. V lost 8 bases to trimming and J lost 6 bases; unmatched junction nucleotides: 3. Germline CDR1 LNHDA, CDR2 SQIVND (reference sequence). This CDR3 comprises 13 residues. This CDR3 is CASAGQGYEKLFF. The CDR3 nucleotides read TGTGCCAGTGCGGGACAGGGGTATGAAAAACTGTTTTTT.

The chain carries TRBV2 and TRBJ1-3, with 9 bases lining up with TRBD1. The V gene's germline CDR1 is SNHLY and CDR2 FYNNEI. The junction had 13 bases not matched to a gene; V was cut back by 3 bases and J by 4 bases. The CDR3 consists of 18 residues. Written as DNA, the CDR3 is TGTGCCAGCAGTGATCTCCCCTGGGACAGGGCCACCGGAAACACCATATATTTT. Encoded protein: CASSDLPWDRATGNTIYF.

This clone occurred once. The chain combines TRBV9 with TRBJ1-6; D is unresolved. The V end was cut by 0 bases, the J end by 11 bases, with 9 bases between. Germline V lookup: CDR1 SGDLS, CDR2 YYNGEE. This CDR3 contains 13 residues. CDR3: CASSVDEKAPLHF. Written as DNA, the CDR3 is TGTGCCAGCAGCGTAGACGAGAAGGCACCCCTCCACTTT.

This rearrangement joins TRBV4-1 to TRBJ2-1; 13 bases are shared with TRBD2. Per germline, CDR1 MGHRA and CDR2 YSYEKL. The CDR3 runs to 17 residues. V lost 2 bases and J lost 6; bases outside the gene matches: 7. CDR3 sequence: CASSQTSGRAVANEQFF. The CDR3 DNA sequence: TGCGCCAGCAGCCAAACTAGCGGGAGGGCCGTAGCCAATGAGCAGTTCTTC.

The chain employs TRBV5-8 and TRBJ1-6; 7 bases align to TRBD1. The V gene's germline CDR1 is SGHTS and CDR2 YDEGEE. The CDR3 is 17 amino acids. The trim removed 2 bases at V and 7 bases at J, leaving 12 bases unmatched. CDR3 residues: CASSLFVSTGRNSPLHF. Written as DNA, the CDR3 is TGTGCCAGCAGCTTATTTGTGTCGACAGGGCGGAATTCACCCCTCCACTTT.

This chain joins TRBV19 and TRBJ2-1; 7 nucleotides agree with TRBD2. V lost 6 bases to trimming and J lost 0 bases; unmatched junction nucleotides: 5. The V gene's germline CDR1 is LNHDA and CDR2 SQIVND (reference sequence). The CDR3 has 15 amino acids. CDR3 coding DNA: TGTGCCAGTAGCGAAAGGACTAGCTCCTACAATGAGCAGTTCTTC. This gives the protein CASSERTSSYNEQFF.